The rows below give T cell receptor beta chains drawn from one sample of a study of cytomegalovirus exposure and HLA in healthy donors. Repertoires were generated with immunoSEQ multiplex PCR, while TCRdb's copy carries only in-frame clones and drops some. This sample has fewer than 50,000 clones; roughly 60% occur once, and the top ten carry about 12%. Sequenced input: PBMCs. These TCRs come from a man in his sixties in good health and CMV-seropositive. Both conserved end residues are part of each CDR3. A D gene is named only where the DNA matches it firmly. The size of a clone is reported for some rows only, either as once, few or many, or as a class for expanded clones.

J: TRBJ2-5; D: -; size: few; V: TRBV11-3; DNA: TGTGCCAGCAGCTTAGCCGGAGGGTTTGGAGAGACCCAGTACTTC; CDR3: CASSLAGGFGETQYF
J: TRBJ2-7; D: -; size: once; V: TRBV10-1; DNA: TGCGCCAGCAGTGATGGAGGGATCGAGTACGAGCAGTACTTC; CDR3: CASSDGGIEYEQYF
J: TRBJ2-2; D: TRBD2; size: -; V: TRBV5-6; DNA: TGTGCCAGCAGTCCTAGACTAGCGGGAGGGCCCACCGGGGAGCTGTTTTTT; CDR3: CASSPRLAGGPTGELFF
J: TRBJ2-2; D: TRBD2; size: -; V: TRBV19; DNA: TGTGCCAGTAGTGTGGAGCGGGGGAACACCGGGGAGCTGTTTTTT; CDR3: CASSVERGNTGELFF
J: TRBJ2-1; D: TRBD2; size: -; V: TRBV4-3; DNA: TGCGCCAGCAGTCAAAGGGTCCTAGCGGGAGGGCAGGGATACAATGAGCAGTTCTTC; CDR3: CASSQRVLAGGQGYNEQFF
J: TRBJ2-7; D: -; size: -; V: TRBV27; DNA: TGTGCCAGCAGTTTATACAGGGCTCCCTACGAGCAGTACTTC; CDR3: CASSLYRAPYEQYF
J: TRBJ2-3; D: -; size: -; V: TRBV7-2; DNA: TGTGCCAGCAGCTTCCGCAGGTACACAGATACGCAGTATTTT; CDR3: CASSFRRYTDTQYF
J: TRBJ2-2; D: TRBD2; size: -; V: TRBV10-3; DNA: TGTGCCATCAGTGAAGGACTAGCGGTTAAGGACGGGGAGCTGTTTTTT; CDR3: CAISEGLAVKDGELFF
J: TRBJ2-3; D: -; size: -; V: TRBV7-3; DNA: TGTGCCAGCAGCTTAACGGGCAGTGGGACAGATACGCAGTATTTT; CDR3: CASSLTGSGTDTQYF
J: TRBJ2-1; D: TRBD2; size: -; V: TRBV2; DNA: TGTGCCAGCAGTGAATCCAAGCGGGGGACAGAGCAGTTCTTC; CDR3: CASSESKRGTEQFF
J: TRBJ1-1; D: TRBD1; size: once; V: TRBV7-9; DNA: TGTGCCAGCAGCTCAGCAGGGGGTTCAACTGAAGCTTTCTTT; CDR3: CASSSAGGSTEAFF
J: TRBJ2-1; D: TRBD2; size: -; V: TRBV19; DNA: TGTGCCAGTAGTGACGGGACTAGCGGGAGGGGTGAGCAGTTCTTC; CDR3: CASSDGTSGRGEQFF
J: TRBJ2-2; D: TRBD2; size: -; V: TRBV5-4; DNA: TGTGCCAGCAGCTTACGGACTAGCGGGAGAGGAACGAGCACCGGGGAGCTGTTTTTT; CDR3: CASSLRTSGRGTSTGELFF
J: TRBJ1-2; D: TRBD1; size: few; V: TRBV4-1; DNA: TGCGCCAGCAGCCAAGTAGGGGGCGCGGGGGGCTACACCTTC; CDR3: CASSQVGGAGGYTF
J: TRBJ2-7; D: TRBD1; size: -; V: TRBV28; DNA: TGTGCCAGCAGCGGACAGGGCGACGAGCAGTACTTC; CDR3: CASSGQGDEQYF
J: TRBJ2-1; D: TRBD2; size: -; V: TRBV4-1; DNA: TGCGCCAGCAGCCCAACTAGCGGTCCCGGCAATGAGCAGTTCTTC; CDR3: CASSPTSGPGNEQFF